This T cell receptor (beta chain) stems from a study of blood T cell repertoires in COVID-19 (dated by TCRdb to the early 2020s). At the level of the whole study: Collaborator samples came from the United States, Italy and Spain and covered acute and convalescent phases of COVID-19. The prospective study material was composed of cDNA or gDNA derived from T cells, B-cell-depleted T cells, or PBMCs. Subjects who had been exposed to COVID-19, were actively infected with it, or had recovered from it provided the deeply sampled blood TCRbeta repertoires that made up the dataset. The repertoires were released in a freely available public database intended as a resource for research on the immune response to SARS-CoV-2. The samples were drawn from two sources: the first 160 participants of the ongoing ImmuneRACE study, and 1,000 to 1,500 subjects contributed by 6 global collaborators. Nearly every sample came with metadata listing a de-identified subject ID, COVID-19 status, age in years and sex. Where available, HLA class I and class II types were obtained from metadata supplied by the sample provider rather than from assay-based typing.

In the germline V gene, CDR1 corresponds to MNHNS and CDR2 to SASEGT. The CDR3 numbers 13 residues from cysteine through phenylalanine. The CDR3 DNA has 39 bases and is translated from base 1. Between the V and J ends, shortened by 5 bases and 2 bases respectively, the junction contains 7 bases. TCRbeta CDR3 regions were amplified from genomic DNA using the immunoSEQ Assay, a bias-controlled multiplex PCR. Per the source publication's procedure: Nucleated cell counts per sample were estimated from amplification of reference gene primers within the assay. To quantify the absolute abundance of each unique TCRbeta CDR3 rearrangement, sequence reads were collapsed and filtered. For each sample, productive Simpson clonality was calculated as the square root of Simpson's diversity index across productive rearrangements. TCRdb limited this immuneACCESS table to in-frame rearrangements with V and J called. A share of clones is missing; checked studies link under half to unresolved V genes, and the rest is unexplained. For V, J and clone size, that table is used; D and trimming come from the DNA. This sample is represented by 15,000 to 20,000 clones; 81% of them were singletons. Clones ranked in the top ten supply about 14% of the sample.

Whole blood was collected in K2EDTA tubes by collaborating institutions according to the institutions' own protocols. For TCRbeta analysis, collaborator samples were shipped as frozen whole blood, as isolated PBMCs, or as DNA extracted from either sample type. The research as a whole found: Clinical and demographic metadata were provided uncurated, with the amount varying by source and participant.

About this clone: The target of this receptor is not known. Nothing much larger sits one base from this clone, and base qualities are not available.

The sequence is built from TRBV6-1 and TRBJ1-5; perhaps TRBD1 is the D gene, with 6 bases matching. This clonotype was sampled from a man aged 35 to 55 with active or convalescent COVID-19. Sequenced material: peripheral blood. The DNA reads TGTGCCAGCAGTTGGACAGGCAATCAGCCCCAGCATTTT. Translated, this is CASSWTGNQPQHF.